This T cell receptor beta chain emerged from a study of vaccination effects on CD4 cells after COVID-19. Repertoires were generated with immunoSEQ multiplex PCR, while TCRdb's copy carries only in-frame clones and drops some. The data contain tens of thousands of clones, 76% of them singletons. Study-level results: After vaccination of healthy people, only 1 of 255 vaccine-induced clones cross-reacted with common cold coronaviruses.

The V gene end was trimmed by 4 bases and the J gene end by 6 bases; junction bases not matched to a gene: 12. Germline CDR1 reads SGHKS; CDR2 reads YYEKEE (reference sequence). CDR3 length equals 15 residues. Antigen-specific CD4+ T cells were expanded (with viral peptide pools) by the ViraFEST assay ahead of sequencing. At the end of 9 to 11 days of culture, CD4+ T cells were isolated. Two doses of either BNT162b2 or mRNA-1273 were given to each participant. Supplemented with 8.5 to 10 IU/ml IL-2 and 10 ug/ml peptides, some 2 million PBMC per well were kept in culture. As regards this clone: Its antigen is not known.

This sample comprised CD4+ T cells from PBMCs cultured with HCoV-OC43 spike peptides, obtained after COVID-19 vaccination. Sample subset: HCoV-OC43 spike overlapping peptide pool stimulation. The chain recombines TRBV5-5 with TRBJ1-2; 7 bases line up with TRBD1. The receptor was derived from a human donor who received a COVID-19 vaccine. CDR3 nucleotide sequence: TGTGCCAGCAGCGGGAGACAGGGAAGGCCTGATGGCTACACCTTC. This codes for CASSGRQGRPDGYTF.